The text below deals with one T cell receptor beta chain. The antigen it binds to is not known. Nothing much larger sits one base from this clone, and base qualities are not available. TCRbeta CDR3 regions were amplified from genomic DNA by means of the immunoSEQ Assay, a bias-controlled multiplex PCR. The authors' analysis ran thus. Nucleated cell counts per sample were estimated from amplification of reference gene primers within the assay. To quantify the absolute abundance of each unique TCRbeta CDR3 rearrangement, sequence reads were collapsed and filtered. For each sample, productive Simpson clonality was calculated by taking the square root of Simpson's diversity index across productive rearrangements. Here the immuneACCESS table is served through TCRdb, limited to in-frame sequences with V and J called. Missing clones are a known gap in these copies; in checked studies unresolved V genes cover under half, and the rest lacks a known reason. Clone size and V and J calls were adopted from that table, with D and trimming inferred from the DNA. This sample has around 300,000 clones in its table, and 88% of those were observed once. Less than 3% of the sample goes to the ten largest clones.

Participants in the prospective study were enrolled through a virtual design, were aged roughly 18 to 100 years, and lived in approximately 25 United States geographic areas. In the prospective study, participants were assigned to cohorts based on the clinical history participants reported in a screening survey and a study questionnaire. Recovered participants in ImmuneRACE Cohort 3 were defined as having two consecutive negative NP/OP PCR tests, clearance from a healthcare professional, or resolution of symptoms. Each participant in the prospective study had whole blood, serum and a nasopharyngeal or oropharyngeal swab collected by mobile phlebotomists. Over an approximately 2-month period, participants in the prospective study had the option of providing additional blood draws and questionnaires. Before DNA extraction, prospective study blood samples were shipped either frozen or at room temperature.

The sample comes from a study of blood T cell repertoires in COVID-19 (dated by TCRdb to 2020 to 2022). Background on the whole study: Samples covering the acute and convalescent phases of COVID-19 were provided by collaborators in the United States, Italy and Spain. The prospective study material was composed of cDNA or gDNA derived from T cells, B-cell-depleted T cells, or PBMCs. Deeply sampled blood TCRbeta repertoires from subjects exposed to, actively infected with, or recovered from COVID-19 were included in the dataset. The repertoires were released in a freely available public database intended as a resource for research on the immune response to SARS-CoV-2. Samples were obtained from the ongoing ImmuneRACE study (first 160 participants) and from about 1,300 subjects provided by 6 global collaborators. Nearly every sample came with metadata listing a de-identified subject ID, COVID-19 status, age in years and sex. HLA class I and class II types, where available, came from metadata supplied by the sample provider rather than from assay-based typing. What the research found in general, with its limitations: The amount of clinical and demographic metadata varied by source and participant and was provided uncurated.

Its CDR3 holds 14 amino acids, cysteine through phenylalanine. Only CDR3 DNA remains: 42 bases, in frame from the first base. The sequenced sample was PBMCs or T cells enriched from blood (not recorded which). The chain couples TRBV21-1 to TRBJ2-7; the table's D call TRBD2 went unverified against the DNA. TRBV21-1 constitutes a pseudogene. The receptor was derived from a woman aged 45-60 years who had recovered from COVID-19. The CDR3: CASSKAQRPYEQYF. The sequenced DNA is TGTGCCAGCAGCAAAGCGCAGAGGCCCTACGAGCAGTACTTC.